These T cell receptor beta chains were read from a single sample in a study of blood T cell repertoires in COVID-19. The table came from immunoSEQ multiplex PCR; TCRdb's copy has only in-frame clones and leaves some out. This sample has hundreds of thousands of clones, with roughly 91% found just once. The sample taken for sequencing was peripheral blood. The receptors here all came from a woman aged 25 to 45 with COVID-19, enrolled during active disease. Each CDR3 is given with its conserved first and last residue. The D gene is left open where the match is weak.

d_call,j_call,v_call,cdr3_aa,cdr3_nt
.,TRBJ1-1,TRBV14,CASRPGGLNTEAFF,TGTGCCAGCAGGCCCGGGGGACTTAACACTGAAGCTTTCTTT
.,TRBJ1-3,TRBV5-4,CASSSDTGNTIYF,TGTGCCAGCAGCTCCGACACGGGAAACACCATATATTTT
.,TRBJ2-2,TRBV11-2,CASSFAGAGELFF,TGTGCCAGCAGCTTCGCCGGGGCCGGGGAGCTGTTTTTT
TRBD1,TRBJ1-2,TRBV6-5,CASSYLDRGLRGYTF,TGTGCCAGCAGTTACCTCGACAGGGGCCTTCGGGGCTACACCTTC
.,TRBJ1-1,TRBV7-9,CASSRKEGTEAFF,TGTGCCAGCAGCCGAAAGGAGGGCACTGAAGCTTTCTTT
TRBD1,TRBJ1-5,TRBV7-9,CASSGGQVNQPQHF,TGTGCCAGCAGCGGGGGACAGGTAAATCAGCCCCAGCATTTT
.,TRBJ1-1,TRBV7-2,CASSPMAGNTEAFF,TGTGCCAGCAGCCCGATGGCGGGCAACACTGAAGCTTTCTTT
.,TRBJ2-5,TRBV25-1,CASTAWAGSRETQYF,TGTGCCAGCACCGCCTGGGCAGGCTCAAGGGAGACCCAGTACTTC
.,TRBJ1-2,TRBV4-1,CASSQAGFGGYTF,TGCGCCAGCAGCCAAGCCGGGTTCGGCGGCTACACCTTC
.,TRBJ1-1,TRBV7-6,CASSLEGYPNTEAFF,TGTGCCAGCAGCTTAGAGGGGTACCCTAACACTGAAGCTTTCTTT
.,TRBJ1-4,TRBV11-2,CASSLPSRNEKLFF,TGTGCCAGCAGCCTACCCTCCCGAAATGAAAAACTGTTTTTT
TRBD1,TRBJ2-5,TRBV6-5,CASSSGTGRPGAQYF,TGTGCCAGCAGTTCCGGGACAGGTAGACCCGGGGCCCAGTACTTC
.,TRBJ1-2,TRBV18,CASSLGGYGYTF,TGTGCCAGCTCCCTCGGGGGCTATGGCTACACCTTC
TRBD1,TRBJ1-4,TRBV7-9,CASSPGQTNEKLFF,TGTGCCAGCAGCCCGGGACAGACTAATGAAAAACTGTTTTTT
.,TRBJ1-6,TRBV18,CASSPSGGGSYNSPLHF,TGTGCCAGCTCACCATCGGGGGGCGGCTCCTATAATTCACCCCTCCACTTT
.,TRBJ2-3,TRBV2,CASSERRKRTDTQYF,TGTGCCAGCAGTGAGAGGAGGAAACGGACAGATACGCAGTATTTT
.,TRBJ1-1,TRBV7-9,CASSLPPPGPTEAFF,TGTGCCAGCAGCTTACCACCGCCAGGCCCCACTGAAGCTTTCTTT
.,TRBJ2-1,TRBV19,CASSKDRVRTNEQFF,TGTGCCAGTAGTAAAGACCGGGTCCGAACAAATGAGCAGTTCTTC
.,TRBJ2-4,TRBV27,CASSLTRQGSTIQYF,TGTGCCAGCAGTTTAACGCGCCAGGGGAGCACCATTCAGTACTTC
.,TRBJ1-1,TRBV6-5,CASTPGAQNTEAFF,TGTGCCAGCACCCCAGGCGCCCAAAACACTGAAGCTTTCTTT
.,TRBJ2-5,TRBV5-8,CASSQPATGPSGGTQYF,TGTGCCAGCAGCCAACCGGCGACAGGGCCCTCCGGGGGGACCCAGTACTTC
.,TRBJ1-2,TRBV19,CASSPSPRGQLGYTF,TGTGCCAGTAGCCCCTCCCCCCGCGGTCAGCTTGGCTACACCTTC
.,TRBJ2-3,TRBV5-1,CASSLDTGGTDTQYF,TGCGCCAGCAGCTTGGATACCGGGGGCACAGATACGCAGTATTTT
TRBD1,TRBJ1-4,TRBV5-1,CASSRQQGPQGEKLFF,TGCGCCAGCAGCCGCCAACAGGGGCCTCAGGGGGAAAAACTGTTTTTT
TRBD1,TRBJ1-1,TRBV6-6,CASSYLLQGAAFF,TGTGCCAGCAGTTACCTCTTACAGGGGGCAGCTTTCTTT
.,TRBJ2-4,TRBV19,CASSIPGSKNIQYF,TGTGCCAGTAGTATCCCAGGGTCCAAAAACATTCAGTACTTC
.,TRBJ1-1,TRBV19,CASRRAGLNTEAFF,TGTGCCAGTAGGAGGGCCGGTCTGAACACTGAAGCTTTCTTT